This TCR beta chain was documented in a study of neoadjuvant anti-PD-1 for oral cavity cancer. Across the whole study: Around day 43, patients without progression received a fourth nivolumab dose before surgery. Whole-study findings and limits: With three patients per group, TCR findings need larger cohorts.

Patients had newly diagnosed, untreated stage II-IVA oral cavity squamous cell carcinoma. Patients had HPV-negative, locally advanced oral cavity squamous cell carcinoma. As concerns this clone: Its target is unknown.

The table came from immunoSEQ multiplex PCR; TCRdb's copy has only in-frame clones and leaves some out. The repertoire has roughly 14,000 clones, 65% to 75% of them found once; the top ten carry roughly 2.2%. Per germline, CDR1 SGDLS and CDR2 YYNGEE. The CDR3 is 13 amino acids. The V gene lost 1 base and the J gene lost 6 bases, with 10 bases spanning the gap. This TCR came from a person aged 35-79 years with oral cavity squamous cell carcinoma. V is TRBV9 and J is TRBJ1-2; the D gene is possibly TRBD1 (5 bases). This specimen was PBMCs, taken before nivolumab (anti-PD-1) treatment. The CDR3 DNA reads TGTGCCAGCAGCGTAATGGGGGGAAATGGCTACACCTTC. It codes for CASSVMGGNGYTF.